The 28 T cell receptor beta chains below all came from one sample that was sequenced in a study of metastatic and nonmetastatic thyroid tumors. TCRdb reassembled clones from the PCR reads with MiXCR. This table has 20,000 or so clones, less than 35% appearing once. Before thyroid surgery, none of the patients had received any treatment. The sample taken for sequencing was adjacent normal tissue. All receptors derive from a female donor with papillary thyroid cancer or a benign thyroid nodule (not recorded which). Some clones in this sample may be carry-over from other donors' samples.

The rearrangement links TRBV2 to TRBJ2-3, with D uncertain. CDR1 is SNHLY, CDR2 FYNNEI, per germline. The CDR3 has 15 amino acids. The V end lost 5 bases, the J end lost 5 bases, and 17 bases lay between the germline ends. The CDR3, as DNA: TGTGCCAGCAGTCCCGAACACTTCTGGGGAGATACGCAGTATTTT. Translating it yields CASSPEHFWGDTQYF.

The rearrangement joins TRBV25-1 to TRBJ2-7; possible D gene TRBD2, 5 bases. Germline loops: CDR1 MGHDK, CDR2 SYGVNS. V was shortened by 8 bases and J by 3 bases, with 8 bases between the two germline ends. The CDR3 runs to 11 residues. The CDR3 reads CASCDYYEQYF. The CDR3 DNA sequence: TGTGCCAGCTGCGACTACTACGAGCAGTACTTC.

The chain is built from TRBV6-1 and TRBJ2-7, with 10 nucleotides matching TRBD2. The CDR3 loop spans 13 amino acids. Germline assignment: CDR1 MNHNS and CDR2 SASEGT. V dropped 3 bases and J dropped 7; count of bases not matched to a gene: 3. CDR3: CASSEGLAWEQYF. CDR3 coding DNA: TGTGCCAGCAGTGAGGGACTAGCGTGGGAGCAGTACTTC.

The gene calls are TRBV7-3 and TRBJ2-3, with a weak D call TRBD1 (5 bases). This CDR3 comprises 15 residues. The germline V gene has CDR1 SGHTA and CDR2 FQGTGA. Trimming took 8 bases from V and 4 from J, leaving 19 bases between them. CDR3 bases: TGTGCCAGCTCCGTGGCAGGGTCGGTATCAGATACGCAGTATTTT. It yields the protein CASSVAGSVSDTQYF.

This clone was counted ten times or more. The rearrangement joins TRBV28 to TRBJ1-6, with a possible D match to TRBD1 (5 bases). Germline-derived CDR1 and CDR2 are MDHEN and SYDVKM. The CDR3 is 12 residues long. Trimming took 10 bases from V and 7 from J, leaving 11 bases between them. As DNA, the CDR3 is TGTGCCATCGACCCAGGGAATTCACCCCTCCACTTT. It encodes CAIDPGNSPLHF.

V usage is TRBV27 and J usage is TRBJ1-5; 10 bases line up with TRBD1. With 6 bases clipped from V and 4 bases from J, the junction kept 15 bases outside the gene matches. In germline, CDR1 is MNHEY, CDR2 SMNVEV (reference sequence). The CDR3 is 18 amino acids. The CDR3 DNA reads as TGTGCCAGCAGACGACAGGGGGCGAGAGCACGTTGGAATCAGCCCCAGCATTTT. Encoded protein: CASRRQGARARWNQPQHF.

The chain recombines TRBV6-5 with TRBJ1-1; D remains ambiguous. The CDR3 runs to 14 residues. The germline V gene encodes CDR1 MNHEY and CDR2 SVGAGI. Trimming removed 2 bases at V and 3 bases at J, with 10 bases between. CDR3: CASSYLGFYTEAFF. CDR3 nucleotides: TGTGCCAGCAGTTACCTAGGCTTCTACACTGAAGCTTTCTTT.

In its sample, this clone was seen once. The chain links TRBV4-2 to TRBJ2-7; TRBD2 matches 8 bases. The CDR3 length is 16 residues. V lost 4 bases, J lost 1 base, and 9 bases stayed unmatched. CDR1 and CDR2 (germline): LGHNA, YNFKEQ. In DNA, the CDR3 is TGTGCCAGCAGCCCCGCCGGGGGCGGGAGGTCCTACGAGCAGTACTTC. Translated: CASSPAGGGRSYEQYF.

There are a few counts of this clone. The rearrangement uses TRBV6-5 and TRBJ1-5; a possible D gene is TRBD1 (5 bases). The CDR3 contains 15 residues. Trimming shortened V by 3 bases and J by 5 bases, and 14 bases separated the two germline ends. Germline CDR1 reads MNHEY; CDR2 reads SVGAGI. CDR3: CASSYERGSDQPQHF. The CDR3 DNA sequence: TGTGCCAGCAGTTATGAGCGGGGCAGCGATCAGCCCCAGCATTTT.

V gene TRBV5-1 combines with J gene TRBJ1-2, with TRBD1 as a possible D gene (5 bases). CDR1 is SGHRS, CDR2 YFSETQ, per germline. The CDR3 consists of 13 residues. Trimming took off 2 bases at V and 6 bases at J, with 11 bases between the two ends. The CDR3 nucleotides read TGCGCCAGCAGCTTTTGGGGCCCGGATGGCTACACCTTC. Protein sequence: CASSFWGPDGYTF.

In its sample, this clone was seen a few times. CDR3 DNA: TGTGCCAGTAGTAAGAGCTATTCCTACAATGAGCAGTTCTTC. It yields the protein CASSKSYSYNEQFF. V is TRBV19 and J is TRBJ2-1; D not certain. The CDR3 contains 14 residues. Per germline, CDR1 LNHDA and CDR2 SQIVND (reference sequence). The ends were cut back, 4 bases at V and 1 base at J, with 8 bases in the middle.

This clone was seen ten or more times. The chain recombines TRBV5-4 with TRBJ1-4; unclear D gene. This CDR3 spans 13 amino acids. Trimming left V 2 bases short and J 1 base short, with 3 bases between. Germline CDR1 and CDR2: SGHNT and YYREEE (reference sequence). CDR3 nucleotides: TGTGCCAGCAGCTTTGGAACTAATGAAAAACTGTTTTTT. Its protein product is CASSFGTNEKLFF. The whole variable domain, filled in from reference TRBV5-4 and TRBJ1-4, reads ETGVTQSPTHLIKTRGQQVTLRCSSQSGHNTVSWYQQALGQGPQFIFQYYREEENGRGNFPPRFSGLQFPNYSSELNVNALELDDSALYLCASSFGTNEKLFFGSGTQLSVL.

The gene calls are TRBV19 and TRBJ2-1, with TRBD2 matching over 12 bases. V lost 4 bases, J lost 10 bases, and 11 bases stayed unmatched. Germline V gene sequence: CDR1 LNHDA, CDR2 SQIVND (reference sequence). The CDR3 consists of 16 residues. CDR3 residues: CASSTASGGGISEQFF. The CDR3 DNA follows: TGTGCCAGTAGTACCGCTAGCGGGGGGGGAATAAGCGAGCAGTTCTTC.

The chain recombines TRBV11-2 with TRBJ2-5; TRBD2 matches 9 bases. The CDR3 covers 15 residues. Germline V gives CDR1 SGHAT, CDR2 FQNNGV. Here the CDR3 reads CAISSLGTSSETQYF. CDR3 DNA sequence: TGTGCGATCAGCTCACTTGGGACTAGCAGTGAGACCCAGTACTTC.

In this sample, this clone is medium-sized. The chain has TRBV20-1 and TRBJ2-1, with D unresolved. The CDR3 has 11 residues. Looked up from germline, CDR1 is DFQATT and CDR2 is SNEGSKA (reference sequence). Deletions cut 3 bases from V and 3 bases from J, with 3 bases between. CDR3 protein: CSASHYNEQFF. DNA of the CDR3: TGCAGTGCTAGCCACTACAATGAGCAGTTCTTC.

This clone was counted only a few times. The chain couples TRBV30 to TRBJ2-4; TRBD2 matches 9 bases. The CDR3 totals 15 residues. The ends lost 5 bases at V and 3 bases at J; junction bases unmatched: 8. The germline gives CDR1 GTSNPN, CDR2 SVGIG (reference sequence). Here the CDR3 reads CAWAGGVAGKNIQYF. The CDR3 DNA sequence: TGTGCCTGGGCGGGAGGGGTGGCGGGCAAAAACATTCAGTACTTC. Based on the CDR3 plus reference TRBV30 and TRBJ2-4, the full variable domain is SQTIHQWPATLVQPVGSPLSLECTVEGTSNPNLYWYRQAAGRGLQLLFYSVGIGQISSEVPQNLSASRPQDRQFILSSKKLLLSDSGFYLCAWAGGVAGKNIQYFGAGTRLSVL.

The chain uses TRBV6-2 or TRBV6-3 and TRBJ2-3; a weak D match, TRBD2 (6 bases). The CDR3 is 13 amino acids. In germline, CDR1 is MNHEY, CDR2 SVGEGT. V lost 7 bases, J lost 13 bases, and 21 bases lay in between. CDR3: CASTMTRDSAEYF. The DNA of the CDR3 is TGTGCCAGCACCATGACCCGGGACTCCGCGGAGTATTTT.

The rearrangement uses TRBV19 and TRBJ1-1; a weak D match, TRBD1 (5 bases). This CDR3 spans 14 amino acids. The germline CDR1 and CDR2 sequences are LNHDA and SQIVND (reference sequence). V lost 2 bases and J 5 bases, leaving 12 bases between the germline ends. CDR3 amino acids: CASSISREMTEAFF. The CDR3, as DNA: TGTGCCAGTAGTATATCCAGGGAAATGACTGAAGCTTTCTTT.

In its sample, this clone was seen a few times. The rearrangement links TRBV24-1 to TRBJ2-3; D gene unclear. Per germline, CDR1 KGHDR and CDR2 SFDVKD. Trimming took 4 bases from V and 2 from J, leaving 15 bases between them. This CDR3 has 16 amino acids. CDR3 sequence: CATSDPGRAITDTQYF. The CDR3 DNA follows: TGTGCCACCAGTGACCCCGGACGGGCAATCACAGATACGCAGTATTTT.

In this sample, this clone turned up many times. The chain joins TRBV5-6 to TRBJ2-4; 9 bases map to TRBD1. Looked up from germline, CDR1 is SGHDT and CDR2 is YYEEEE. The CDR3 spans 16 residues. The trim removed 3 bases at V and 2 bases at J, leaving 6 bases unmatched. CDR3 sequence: CASSWTGDRSKNIQYF. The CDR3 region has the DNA TGTGCCAGCAGCTGGACAGGGGATCGATCCAAAAACATTCAGTACTTC.

The CDR3 DNA follows: TGTGCCAGTAGCATAACGGCCGCGGCGGGTTGGGAGACCCAGTACTTC. Translating gives CASSITAAAGWETQYF. The chain has TRBV19 and TRBJ2-5, with a possible D match to TRBD2 (5 bases). V was pared by 6 bases and J by 5 bases, with 22 bases between. The CDR3 runs to 16 residues. From germline, CDR1 is LNHDA and CDR2 SQIVND (reference sequence).

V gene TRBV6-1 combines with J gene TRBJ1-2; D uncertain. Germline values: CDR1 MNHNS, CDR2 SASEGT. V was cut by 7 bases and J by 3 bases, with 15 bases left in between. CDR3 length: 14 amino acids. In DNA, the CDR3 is TGTGCCAGCACCACCTCGTGGTCTGACTATGGCTACACCTTC. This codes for CASTTSWSDYGYTF.

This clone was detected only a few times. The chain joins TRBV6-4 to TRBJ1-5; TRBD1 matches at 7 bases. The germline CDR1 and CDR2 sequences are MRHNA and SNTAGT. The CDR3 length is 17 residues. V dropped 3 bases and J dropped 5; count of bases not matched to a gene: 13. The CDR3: CASSEGPDRVGDQPQHF. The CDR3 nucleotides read TGTGCCAGCAGTGAAGGTCCCGACAGGGTGGGTGATCAGCCCCAGCATTTT.

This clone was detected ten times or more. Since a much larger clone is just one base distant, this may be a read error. CDR3 sequence reads: CASSHPGWAEACF. As DNA, the CDR3 is TGTGCCAGCAGCCACCCGGGGTGGGCTGAAGCTTGCTTT. The chain joins TRBV16 to TRBJ1-1; the D is unclear. Germline loops: CDR1 KGHSY, CDR2 FQNENV. The CDR3 extends over 13 amino acids.

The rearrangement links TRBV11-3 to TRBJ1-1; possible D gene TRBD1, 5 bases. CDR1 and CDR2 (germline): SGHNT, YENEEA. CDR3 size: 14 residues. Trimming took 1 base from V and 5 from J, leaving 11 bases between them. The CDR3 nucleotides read TGTGCCAGCAGCTTAGGGGGGACCGTTACTGAAGCTTTCTTT. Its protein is CASSLGGTVTEAFF.

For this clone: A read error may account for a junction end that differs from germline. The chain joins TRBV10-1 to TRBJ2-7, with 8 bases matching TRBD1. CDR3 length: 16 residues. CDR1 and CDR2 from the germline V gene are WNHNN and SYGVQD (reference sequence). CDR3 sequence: CASSESQGARLYEQYF. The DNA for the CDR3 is TGCGCCAGCAGTGAGTCGCAGGGGGCGAGGTTGTACGAGCAGTACTTT.

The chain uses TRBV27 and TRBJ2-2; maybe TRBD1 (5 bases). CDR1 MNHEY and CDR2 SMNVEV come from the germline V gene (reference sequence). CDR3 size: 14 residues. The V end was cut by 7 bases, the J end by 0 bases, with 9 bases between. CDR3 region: CASTGRANTGELFF. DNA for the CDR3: TGTGCCAGCACTGGCAGGGCGAACACCGGGGAGCTGTTTTTT.

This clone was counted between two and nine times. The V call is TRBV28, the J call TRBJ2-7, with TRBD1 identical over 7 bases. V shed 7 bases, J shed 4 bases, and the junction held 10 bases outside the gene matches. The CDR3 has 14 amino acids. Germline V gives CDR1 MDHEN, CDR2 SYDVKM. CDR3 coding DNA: TGTGCCAGCACCAGTGAAGGGGGCGCGTACGAGCAGTACTTC. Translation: CASTSEGGAYEQYF.